What follows are 2 T cell receptor beta chains derived from one specimen sequenced in a study of T cell responses to AZD1222 COVID-19 vaccine (dated by TCRdb to the early 2020s). The library was generated by the immunoSEQ multiplex PCR assay. TCRdb's version of the immuneACCESS table is confined to in-frame rearrangements and falls short of the full clone set. An unresolved V gene accounts for under half of the shortfall where checked; the remainder is of unknown origin. In this sample the table shows 110,000 to 150,000 clones, approximately 85% of which occur a single time. 7.5% to 8.5% of the sample comes from the top ten. This sample's time point label indicates: baseline before first vaccination. The source was peripheral blood, collected on day 0 of AZD1222 vaccination. All receptors come from an adult in good health.

The chain employs TRBV18 and TRBJ2-7; 8 bases are shared with TRBD2. CDR3 length: 13 amino acids. Germline loops: CDR1 KGHSH, CDR2 LQKENI. V lost 3 bases and J lost 5; bases outside the gene matches: 3. The CDR3 nucleotides are TGTGCCAGCTCACCCGGACTAGCCCACGAGCAGTACTTC. Protein: CASSPGLAHEQYF.

V is TRBV30 and J is TRBJ2-7; tentative D call: TRBD2 (5 bases). Trimming removed 0 bases from V and 5 bases from J, with 11 bases in between. CDR1 GTSNPN and CDR2 SVGIG come from the germline V gene (reference sequence). This CDR3 region has 13 residues. DNA of the CDR3: TGTGCCTGGAGTGTAGGGCTAGCAGACGAGCAGTACTTC. The encoded protein is CAWSVGLADEQYF.